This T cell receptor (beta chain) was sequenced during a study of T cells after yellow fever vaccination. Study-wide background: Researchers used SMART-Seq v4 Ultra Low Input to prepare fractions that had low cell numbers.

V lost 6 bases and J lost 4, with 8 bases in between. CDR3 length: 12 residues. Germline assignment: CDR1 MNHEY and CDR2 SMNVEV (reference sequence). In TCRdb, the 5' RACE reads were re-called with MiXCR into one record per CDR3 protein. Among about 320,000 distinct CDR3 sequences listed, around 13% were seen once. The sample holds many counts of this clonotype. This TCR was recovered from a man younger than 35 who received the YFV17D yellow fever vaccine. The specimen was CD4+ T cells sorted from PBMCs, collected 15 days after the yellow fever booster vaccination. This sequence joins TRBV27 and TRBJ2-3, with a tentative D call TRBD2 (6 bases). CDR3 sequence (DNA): TGTGCCAGCAGCGGGGGTGCAGATACGCAGTATTTT. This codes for CASSGGADTQYF.